The 32 T cell receptor beta chains below were found in one sample sequenced in a study of blood T cell repertoires in COVID-19. The protocol was immunoSEQ multiplex PCR, while the TCRdb copy is restricted to in-frame clones and leaves out a portion. The table records tens of thousands of clones, about 86% of them present only once. Source material: peripheral blood. These receptor sequences come from a man between 70 and 80 years old with active COVID-19.

This clone was seen just once. This rearrangement joins TRBV6-6 to TRBJ2-4, with D possibly TRBD2 on 6 matching bases. Germline CDR1 MNHNY, CDR2 SVGAGI (reference sequence). This CDR3 is 15 amino acids long. V was trimmed by 7 bases and J by 1 base, leaving 14 bases between them. The CDR3 region is CASTDSGGAKNIQYF. The CDR3 nucleotides are TGTGCCAGCACTGACTCAGGAGGGGCCAAAAACATTCAGTACTTC.

This chain uses TRBV6-2 or TRBV6-3 with TRBJ2-3; 11 nucleotides match TRBD2. Germline V gene data show CDR1 as MNHEY and CDR2 as SVGEGT. After removal of 0 bases from V and 4 bases from J, the junction contained 3 bases not matched to a gene. CDR3 length: 16 amino acids. The CDR3 spells CASSYSASGGSDTQYF. The CDR3 DNA reads TGTGCCAGCAGTTACTCCGCTAGCGGGGGGTCAGATACGCAGTATTTT.

CDR3 protein: CASSNLTRRDRGRAANEKLFF. Here the CDR3 DNA reads TGTGCCAGCAGCAACCTGACCCGCCGGGACAGGGGGCGAGCGGCTAATGAAAAACTGTTTTTT. The chain recombines TRBV21-1 with TRBJ1-4; TRBD1, the table's D call, was not compared with the DNA. TRBV21-1 represents a pseudogene. This CDR3 comprises 21 residues.

The V gene is TRBV5-6, the J gene TRBJ1-4; 11 bases agree with TRBD1. The CDR3 has 14 amino acids. Germline V gene lookup returns CDR1 SGHDT and CDR2 YYEEEE. V was pared by 4 bases and J by 8 bases, with 4 bases of the junction left unmatched. The CDR3 nucleotides read TGTGCCAGCAGCCAGGACAGGGGGCGAGAAAAACTGTTTTTT. It specifies CASSQDRGREKLFF.

V usage is TRBV6-2 or TRBV6-3 and J usage is TRBJ1-5; 7 nucleotides agree with TRBD1. The CDR3 runs 15 residues. The germline gives CDR1 MNHEY, CDR2 SVGEGT. J lost 2 bases, V lost 6 bases, and 7 bases had no gene match. This chain's CDR3 is CASSSADRGNQPQHF. The CDR3 region has the DNA TGTGCCAGCAGCTCAGCCGACAGGGGCAATCAGCCCCAGCATTTT.

In DNA form, the CDR3 reads TGCGCCAGCAGCTTTCCCCCGGGACTAACCTACAATGAGCAGTTCTTC. The encoded protein is CASSFPPGLTYNEQFF. This chain links TRBV5-1 with TRBJ2-1; 7 nucleotides align to TRBD2. The CDR3 has 16 amino acids. CDR1 is SGHRS and CDR2 is YFSETQ in the germline V gene. The V gene end was trimmed by 2 bases and the J gene end by 2 bases; junction bases not matched to a gene: 7.

The chain carries TRBV7-2 and TRBJ1-2; tentatively, D is TRBD1 (5 bases). The CDR3 contains 14 residues. CDR1 is SGHTA and CDR2 is FQGNSA in the germline V gene. Trimming removed 1 base from V and 3 bases from J, with 9 bases in between. CDR3 nucleotide sequence: TGTGCCAGCAGCTTAGGCAGGGTTGACTATGGCTACACCTTC. This encodes CASSLGRVDYGYTF.

The rearrangement uses TRBV7-2 and TRBJ2-3; weak D call: TRBD2 (7 bases). Germline loops: CDR1 SGHTA, CDR2 FQGNSA. V shed 1 base and J shed 9 bases, with 23 bases lying between them. The CDR3 has 17 residues. CDR3 bases: TGTGCCAGCAGCTTAGGAAGGGGGGGGCGCCTAACACCGACGCAGTATTTT. This codes for CASSLGRGGRLTPTQYF.

V and J are TRBV10-1 and TRBJ1-5, with D uncertain. The CDR3 consists of 11 residues. Germline V gene sequence: CDR1 WNHNN, CDR2 SYGVQD (reference sequence). The CDR3 nucleotides read TGCTCGCACCGGAGCAATCAGCCCCAGCATTTT. Translating gives CSHRSNQPQHF.

The chain recombines TRBV12-3 or TRBV12-4 with TRBJ2-1; no firm D call. The CDR3 extends over 13 amino acids. V was trimmed by 6 bases and J by 4 bases, leaving 10 bases between them. CDR3 sequence: CASSLTRYNEQFF. CDR3 nucleotides: TGTGCCAGCAGCCTTACACGTTACAATGAGCAGTTCTTC.

In DNA form, the CDR3 reads TGTGCCAGCAGCGTAGCCCCCGCGCACTACAATGAGCAGTTCTTC. It yields the protein CASSVAPAHYNEQFF. The chain joins TRBV9 to TRBJ2-1; no reliable D call. Germline V gives CDR1 SGDLS, CDR2 YYNGEE. Trimming stripped 0 bases from V and 3 bases from J, with 10 bases between. The CDR3 sequence is 15 residues long.

V is TRBV6-2 or TRBV6-3 and J is TRBJ2-3, with D possibly TRBD2 on 6 matching bases. This CDR3 contains 15 residues. The germline V gene has CDR1 MNHEY and CDR2 SVGEGT. The ends were cut back, 7 bases at V and 5 bases at J, with 19 bases in the middle. CDR3 nucleotide sequence: TGTGCCAGCAACCCCGGACTACCCCGGGGAGATACGCAGTATTTT. Translation gives CASNPGLPRGDTQYF.

V gene TRBV6-2 or TRBV6-3 combines with J gene TRBJ2-2; TRBD2 matches at 11 bases. The CDR3 totals 18 residues. Unmatched junction bases numbered 9, after V lost 6 bases and J lost 0 bases. CDR1 and CDR2 (germline): MNHEY, SVGEGT. CDR3 amino acids: CASSRLAGGLANTGELFF. The CDR3 DNA reads TGTGCCAGCAGCCGCCTAGCGGGGGGACTCGCGAACACCGGGGAGCTGTTTTTT.

The chain couples TRBV5-6 to TRBJ1-5; D possibly corresponds to TRBD1 (6 bases). The germline V and J ends were trimmed by 0 bases and 0 bases, with 10 bases remaining between them. This CDR3 comprises 16 residues. Germline V gives CDR1 SGHDT, CDR2 YYEEEE. The CDR3: CASSLGGHDSNQPQHF. The CDR3 nucleotides read TGTGCCAGCAGCTTGGGGGGACACGATAGCAATCAGCCCCAGCATTTT.

The gene calls are TRBV19 and TRBJ1-2; 12 nucleotides line up with TRBD1. The CDR3 totals 14 residues. Trimming took 3 bases from V and 5 from J; bases not matched to a gene: 1. Germline values: CDR1 LNHDA, CDR2 SQIVND (reference sequence). The CDR3: CASSMGQGAYGYTF. CDR3 bases: TGTGCCAGTAGTATGGGACAGGGGGCGTATGGCTACACCTTC.

V is TRBV9 and J is TRBJ1-5, with no clear D. Germline loops: CDR1 SGDLS, CDR2 YYNGEE. The V gene lost 0 bases and the J gene lost 0 bases, with 7 bases spanning the gap. The CDR3 runs to 15 residues. CDR3 sequence (DNA): TGTGCCAGCAGCGTAGACGGGTATAGCAATCAGCCCCAGCATTTT. It codes for CASSVDGYSNQPQHF.

With respect to this clone: The same CDR3 is also encoded by other DNA sequences in this sample. The V call is TRBV5-1, the J call TRBJ2-3; possible D gene TRBD1, 6 bases. Trimming removed 0 bases from V and 0 bases from J, with 8 bases in between. There are 15 residues in the CDR3. CDR1 and CDR2 from the germline V gene are SGHRS and YFSETQ. CDR3 DNA sequence: TGCGCCAGCAGCTTGGCAGGGGCTAGCACAGATACGCAGTATTTT. Translating it yields CASSLAGASTDTQYF.

The sample holds a few counts of this clone. The chain employs TRBV4-1 and TRBJ1-6; the D is unclear. Germline CDR1 reads MGHRA; CDR2 reads YSYEKL. Trimming stripped 2 bases from V and 9 bases from J, with 17 bases between. This CDR3 has 16 residues. The CDR3: CASSQRGLGGSSPLHF. Written as DNA, the CDR3 is TGCGCCAGCAGCCAAAGAGGGCTGGGAGGGTCTTCACCCCTCCACTTT.

This chain connects TRBV6-2 or TRBV6-3 to TRBJ2-6; D is possibly TRBD1 (6 bases). This CDR3 comprises 16 residues. Trimming left V 2 bases short and J 3 bases short, with 11 bases between. Per the germline V gene, CDR1 is MNHEY and CDR2 is SVGEGT. The CDR3 region is CASSYPGRGGANVLTF. The CDR3 coding sequence is TGTGCCAGCAGTTACCCCGGCAGGGGTGGGGCCAACGTCCTGACTTTC.

The chain's CDR3 is CASSPGRAGNTIYF. CDR3 coding DNA: TGTGCCAGCAGCCCGGGCAGGGCTGGAAACACCATATATTTT. The chain carries TRBV9 and TRBJ1-3, with a tentative D call TRBD1 (5 bases). The V end was cut by 4 bases, the J end by 2 bases, with 10 bases between. The CDR3 has 14 residues. CDR1 and CDR2 from the germline V gene are SGDLS and YYNGEE.

This clone was detected only a few times. The rearrangement joins TRBV7-6 to TRBJ2-3; 10 nucleotides agree with TRBD2. V was clipped by 1 base and J by 4 bases; unmatched bases: 8. The CDR3 spans 17 residues. From germline, CDR1 is SGHVS and CDR2 FNYEAQ. DNA for the CDR3: TGTGCCAGCAGCTTAGGGCCTAGCGGGGGAGGGGCAGATACGCAGTATTTT. It yields the protein CASSLGPSGGGADTQYF.

The rearrangement uses TRBV24-1 and TRBJ1-2; tentatively, D is TRBD1 (6 bases). CDR1 is KGHDR, CDR2 SFDVKD, per germline. The CDR3 length is 16 residues. The V and J ends lost 9 bases and 1 base respectively, with 20 bases between them. Here the CDR3 reads CATSEGGSGDNYGYTF. In nucleotides, the CDR3 is TGTGCCACCTCAGAGGGGGGGAGCGGAGATAACTATGGCTACACCTTC.

The chain couples TRBV6-5 to TRBJ1-2, with 11 bases that match TRBD1. The CDR3 extends over 14 amino acids. Germline V gives CDR1 MNHEY, CDR2 SVGAGI. Trimming at V came to 4 bases and at J to 6 bases, leaving 4 bases not matched to a gene. The CDR3 reads CASSSVDRGHGYTF. CDR3 DNA sequence: TGTGCCAGCAGTTCTGTGGACAGGGGGCATGGCTACACCTTC.

The chain uses TRBV10-3 and TRBJ1-2; D remains unclear. This CDR3 spans 12 amino acids. Trimming cost V 8 bases and J 6 bases, with 13 bases left between them. Germline loops: CDR1 ENHRY, CDR2 SYGVKD. CDR3 DNA: TGTGCCATCCAAGAAAGGGAGGATGGCTACACCTTC. Translation: CAIQEREDGYTF.

The chain joins TRBV9 to TRBJ2-3; TRBD2 agrees at 7 bases. The CDR3 runs 15 residues. Germline V lookup: CDR1 SGDLS, CDR2 YYNGEE. Trimming took 3 bases from V and 1 from J; bases not matched to a gene: 5. CDR3 nucleotides: TGTGCCAGCAGCGCTCCGGGACTACGCACAGATACGCAGTATTTT. This gives the protein CASSAPGLRTDTQYF.

The V and J genes are TRBV6-2 or TRBV6-3 and TRBJ1-2; D might be TRBD1 (5 bases). This CDR3 is built from 18 residues. The germline V and J ends were trimmed by 0 bases and 0 bases, with 17 bases remaining between them. Germline V lookup: CDR1 MNHEY, CDR2 SVGEGT. The chain's CDR3 is CASSYSSSLQGSNYGYTF. The CDR3 bases are TGTGCCAGCAGTTACTCGAGTTCACTCCAGGGATCTAACTATGGCTACACCTTC.

As regards this clone: The junction and the germline gene differ at one end; a read error may be behind it. The chain is built from TRBV7-7 and TRBJ2-1, with D maybe TRBD1 (7 bases). Germline CDR1 reads SSHAT; CDR2 reads FNYEAQ (reference sequence). This CDR3 has 15 amino acids. CDR3 amino acids: CASSLVARGDNEQFF. The CDR3 DNA is TGTGCTAGCAGCTTAGTAGCCAGGGGGGACAATGAGCAGTTCTTC.

The rearrangement joins TRBV7-2 to TRBJ1-1, with TRBD1 matching 9 bases. V shed 6 bases and J 4 bases; nucleotides not matched to a gene: 6. Germline assignment: CDR1 SGHTA and CDR2 FQGNSA. The CDR3 extends over 14 amino acids. Here the CDR3 DNA reads TGTGCCAGCAGGGTGACAGGGGGTGGCACTGAAGCTTTCTTT. Amino acid sequence: CASRVTGGGTEAFF. The full variable domain, with the rest looked up from reference TRBV7-2 and TRBJ1-1, is GAGVSQSPSNKVTEKGKDVELRCDPISGHTALYWYRQSLGQGLEFLIYFQGNSAPDKSGLPSDRFSAERTGGSVSTLTIQRTQQEDSAVYLCASRVTGGGTEAFFGQGTRLTVV.

This clone occurred once. The chain combines TRBV19 with TRBJ1-4, with TRBD1 matching over 8 bases. The CDR3 contains 15 residues. The V and J ends lost 6 bases and 8 bases, in that order; junction bases with no gene match: 11. Germline V gives CDR1 LNHDA, CDR2 SQIVND (reference sequence). The CDR3 nucleotides are TGTGCCAGTAGGGGCAGGGGGCGAAGTGGAGAAAAACTGTTTTTT. Translating gives CASRGRGRSGEKLFF.

This chain links TRBV5-1 with TRBJ1-1, with TRBD1 identical over 8 bases. J was trimmed by 5 bases and V by 2 bases; bases with no gene match: 2. The CDR3 runs to 13 residues. Germline lookup yields CDR1 SGHRS and CDR2 YFSETQ. CDR3 coding DNA: TGCGCCAGCAGCTTCCAGGGGGCAACTGAAGCTTTCTTT. The encoded protein is CASSFQGATEAFF.

The chain is built from TRBV9 and TRBJ1-1; tentatively, D is TRBD1 (5 bases). CDR1 and CDR2 from the germline V gene are SGDLS and YYNGEE. The CDR3 runs to 14 residues. V gave up 0 bases and J gave up 4 bases, with 10 bases separating them. The CDR3 region has the DNA TGTGCCAGCAGCGTAGCTACAGGTCCCACTGAAGCTTTCTTT. Translating gives CASSVATGPTEAFF.

The V call is TRBV6-6, the J call TRBJ1-2; D unresolved. Germline CDR1 MNHNY, CDR2 SVGAGI (reference sequence). V lost 5 bases and J 7 bases, leaving 8 bases between the germline ends. The CDR3 length is 11 residues. As DNA, the CDR3 is TGTGCCAGCAGTCCGGTCGGTGGCTACACCTTC. Translation: CASSPVGGYTF.